This entry concerns a single T cell receptor beta chain. The antigen is not known. The data derive from a study of vaccination and CD4 T cells after COVID-19. As for the study in general: Blood was drawn a median around 74 days post second dose, range 14 to 241. The study, taken as a whole, reports: Counts of SARS-CoV-2-reactive clonotypes had a median that went from roughly 21 to 40, a nonsignificant change.

Treatment of the sample: approximately nine-day PBMC culture with coronavirus spike peptide pools or control peptides (ViraFEST assay). CDR3 size: 12 residues. The germline gives CDR1 SNHLY, CDR2 FYNNEI. The V end lost 9 bases, the J end lost 2 bases, and 10 bases lay between the germline ends. Oncomine TCR Beta short-read sequencing was applied to DNA from cultured CD4+ T cells. TCRdb reprocessed the PCR reads via MiXCR and lists one record per CDR3 protein. Altogether about 14,000 distinct CDR3 sequences are present, around 44% being singletons, with the ten largest covering roughly an eighth. The TCR comes from a human donor who had recovered from COVID-19. Sequenced material: CD4+ T cells from blood, cultured in vitro. The chain joins TRBV2 to TRBJ2-5; tentatively, D is TRBD1 (6 bases). CDR3 sequence (DNA): TGTGCCAGTGTGGGACAACAAGAGACCCAGTACTTC. The encoded protein is CASVGQQETQYF.